These 6 T cell receptor beta chains originate from one sample sequenced in a study of blood T cell repertoires in COVID-19. Using immunoSEQ multiplex PCR, the repertoire was profiled, and TCRdb retains in-frame clones only, with some absent. Among over 80,000 clones, 87% were seen once, and the ten largest hold about 20%. The specimen was peripheral blood. All receptors derive from a human donor in a cohort sampled during active COVID-19.

This chain links TRBV29-1 with TRBJ2-6; D possibly corresponds to TRBD1 (6 bases). Germline V gene lookup returns CDR1 SQVTM and CDR2 ANQGSEA. The CDR3 sequence is 13 residues long. Trimming pared 6 bases from V and 1 base from J, leaving 7 bases between. The CDR3 nucleotides are TGCAGCGTCACAGGGTCTGGGGCCAACGTCCTGACTTTC. Its translation: CSVTGSGANVLTF. Filled out from reference TRBV29-1 and TRBJ2-6, the complete variable domain reads SAVISQKPSRDICQRGTSLTIQCQVDSQVTMMFWYRQQPGQSLTLIATANQGSEATYESGFVIDKFPISRPNLTFSTLTVSNMSPEDSSIYLCSVTGSGANVLTFGAGSRLTVL.

V gene TRBV7-2 combines with J gene TRBJ2-3; 8 bases are a match to TRBD2. Germline CDR1 is SGHTA and CDR2 is FQGNSA. V trimming: 1 base; J trimming: 1 base; junction bases outside the gene matches: 4. The CDR3 sequence is 16 residues long. CDR3 sequence (DNA): TGTGCCAGCAGCTTAGTGCCAGCGGGGGGCACAGATACGCAGTATTTT. Its translation is CASSLVPAGGTDTQYF.

V usage is TRBV3-1 (or the pseudogene TRBV3-2) and J usage is TRBJ2-1; the match to TRBD2 covers 8 bases. CDR1 is LGHDT, CDR2 YNNKEL, per germline (reference sequence). V trimming: 2 bases; J trimming: 9 bases; junction bases outside the gene matches: 9. There are 15 residues in the CDR3. CDR3 loop: CASSQREGHSVEQFF. The DNA of the CDR3 is TGTGCCAGCAGCCAACGGGAGGGCCATTCCGTTGAGCAGTTCTTC.

The J gene is TRBJ1-1, the V gene TRBV5-1, with D possibly matching TRBD1 (6 bases). Germline CDR1 reads SGHRS; CDR2 reads YFSETQ. V shed 3 bases and J shed 3 bases, with 12 bases lying between them. The CDR3 runs 14 residues. CDR3 sequence: CASSSGTLYTEAFF. The DNA of the CDR3 is TGCGCCAGCAGCTCGGGGACACTATACACTGAAGCTTTCTTT.

V gene TRBV24-1 combines with J gene TRBJ1-2; D remains unclear. This CDR3 region has 12 residues. V was cut by 4 bases and J by 5 bases, with 7 bases left in between. Germline CDR1 and CDR2: KGHDR and SFDVKD. The CDR3 sequence is CATSDGSYGYTF. The CDR3 bases are TGTGCCACCAGTGACGGGTCTTATGGCTACACCTTC.

The V call is TRBV5-4, the J call TRBJ1-3; D is unresolved. Germline V gene sequence: CDR1 SGHNT, CDR2 YYREEE (reference sequence). V was shortened by 4 bases and J by 0 bases, with 8 bases between the two germline ends. This CDR3 is built from 14 residues. The CDR3 bases are TGTGCCAGCAGCCGGTGGAGCTCTGGAAACACCATATATTTT. This codes for CASSRWSSGNTIYF.